What follows are 7 T cell receptor beta chains derived from one specimen sequenced in a study of preoperative IRX-2 immunotherapy in early breast cancer. Here immunoSEQ multiplex PCR was the method, and the copy in TCRdb shows in-frame clones only, minus some. The table shows about 42,000 clones, with roughly 80% occurring only once. Treatment here: preoperative locoregional IRX-2 cytokine immunotherapy. Sequencing was performed on tumor tissue, taken after IRX-2 immunotherapy. These receptors were taken from a human donor with breast cancer.

The CDR3 spells CASSLQGQSEVSYEQYF. DNA for the CDR3: TGTGCCAGTAGTCTTCAAGGACAGTCAGAGGTTTCCTACGAGCAGTACTTC. V and J are TRBV19 and TRBJ2-7; a weak D match, TRBD1 (6 bases). The CDR3 length is 17 residues. The germline V gene encodes CDR1 LNHDA and CDR2 SQIVND (reference sequence). V was cut by 5 bases and J by 1 base, with 21 bases left in between.

The chain employs TRBV11-3 and TRBJ2-5; maybe TRBD2 (7 bases). This CDR3 is 15 amino acids long. V lost 3 bases, J lost 2 bases, and 13 bases lay in between. Germline V gene data show CDR1 as SGHNT and CDR2 as YENEEA. CDR3 sequence reads: CASSLLGRGQETQYF. The CDR3 DNA follows: TGTGCCAGCAGCTTGTTGGGGAGGGGGCAAGAGACCCAGTACTTC. Filled out from reference TRBV11-3 and TRBJ2-5, the complete variable domain reads EAGVVQSPRYKIIEKKQPVAFWCNPISGHNTLYWYLQNLGQGPELLIRYENEEAVDDSQLPKDRFSAERLKGVDSTLKIQPAELGDSAVYLCASSLLGRGQETQYFGPGTRLLVL.

This chain joins TRBV19 and TRBJ1-5, with 10 bases aligning to TRBD1. Germline V gives CDR1 LNHDA, CDR2 SQIVND (reference sequence). This CDR3 contains 16 residues. Losses at the gene ends were 5 bases for V and 3 bases for J; bases not matched to a gene: 7. The chain's CDR3 is CASSSDRGYDNQPQHF. The CDR3 nucleotides are TGTGCCAGTAGTTCGGACAGGGGGTATGACAATCAGCCCCAGCATTTT.

The chain uses TRBV19 and TRBJ2-5, with D possibly called TRBD1 or TRBD2 (6 bases each). The V gene lost 3 bases and the J gene lost 9 bases, with 11 bases spanning the gap. This CDR3 has 12 residues. Germline assignment: CDR1 LNHDA and CDR2 SQIVND (reference sequence). The DNA for the CDR3 is TGTGCCAGTAGTATCGGGGGCGAGGCCCAGTACTTC. It yields the protein CASSIGGEAQYF. Looking up the rest from reference TRBV19 and TRBJ2-5 gives the full variable domain: DGGITQSPKYLFRKEGQNVTLSCEQNLNHDAMYWYRQDPGQGLRLIYYSQIVNDFQKGDIAEGYSVSREKKESFPLTVTSAQKNPTAFYLCASSIGGEAQYFGPGTRLLVL.

V usage is TRBV19 and J usage is TRBJ2-3, with TRBD1 matching over 7 bases. The CDR3 has 15 residues. Unmatched junction bases numbered 8, after V lost 4 bases and J lost 4 bases. The V gene's germline CDR1 is LNHDA and CDR2 SQIVND (reference sequence). The CDR3 reads CASSTQTGSADTQYF. The CDR3, as DNA: TGTGCCAGTAGTACCCAGACAGGGTCCGCAGATACGCAGTATTTT.

The V and J genes are TRBV6-8 and TRBJ2-5, with a tentative D call TRBD2 (6 bases). The CDR3 has 14 amino acids. Trimming removed 8 bases at V and 0 bases at J, with 13 bases between. CDR1 is MNHGY and CDR2 is SAAAGT in the germline V gene. The CDR3 nucleotides read TGTGCCAGCGGCCGAGGGAGGTACCAAGAGACCCAGTACTTC. Translating gives CASGRGRYQETQYF.

The rearrangement uses TRBV9 and TRBJ1-4, with D possibly being TRBD1 (5 bases). Germline CDR1 is SGDLS and CDR2 is YYNGEE. Trimming pared 7 bases from V and 3 bases from J, leaving 10 bases between. CDR3 size: 13 residues. CDR3 sequence: CASSREPNEKLFF. The CDR3 nucleotides read TGTGCCAGCTCCAGGGAGCCTAATGAAAAACTGTTTTTT.